The sequence of this T cell receptor beta chain was determined in a study of cytomegalovirus exposure and HLA in healthy donors. Primers for the PCR totalled 60 Vbeta and 13 Jbeta. Sequencing was performed with immunoSEQ multiplex PCR; in TCRdb, only in-frame clones are kept and a portion is missing. The sample has around 160,000 clones; roughly four fifths are singletons. V was clipped by 4 bases and J by 6 bases, with 16 bases between them. The CDR3 consists of 14 residues. CDR1 and CDR2 from the germline V gene are SQVTM and ANQGSEA. A single count supports this clone. The receptor was isolated from a man in his forties or fifties in good health and CMV-seropositive. J is TRBJ2-1 and V is TRBV29-1; maybe TRBD2 (6 bases). The sample taken for sequencing was PBMCs. CDR3 nucleotides: TGCAGCGTTGTCTTAGCGGAGGGGCTCAATGAGCAGTTCTTC. Protein: CSVVLAEGLNEQFF.